This entry concerns a single T cell receptor (beta chain). Its antigen is still unknown. The data were taken from a study of T cells in narcolepsy. Study observations and caveats: Reportedly, autoreactive clonotypes were serially detected in patients' blood but not controls'.

Sequencing used immunoSEQ multiplex PCR; TCRdb keeps in-frame clones, though not all of them. The table shows roughly 24,000 clones, with about 80% occurring only once. The germline gives CDR1 SNHLY, CDR2 FYNNEI. The CDR3 length is 16 residues. Trimming left V 4 bases short and J 7 bases short, with 20 bases between. The TCR originated in a human donor in good health. This chain joins TRBV2 and TRBJ2-1; D remains ambiguous. Material: memory (CD45RA-) CD4+ T cells from blood. CDR3 nucleotide sequence: TGTGCCAGCAGTGTGGGTGCTAATACCGGGCAGAATGAGCAGTTCTTC. This encodes CASSVGANTGQNEQFF.